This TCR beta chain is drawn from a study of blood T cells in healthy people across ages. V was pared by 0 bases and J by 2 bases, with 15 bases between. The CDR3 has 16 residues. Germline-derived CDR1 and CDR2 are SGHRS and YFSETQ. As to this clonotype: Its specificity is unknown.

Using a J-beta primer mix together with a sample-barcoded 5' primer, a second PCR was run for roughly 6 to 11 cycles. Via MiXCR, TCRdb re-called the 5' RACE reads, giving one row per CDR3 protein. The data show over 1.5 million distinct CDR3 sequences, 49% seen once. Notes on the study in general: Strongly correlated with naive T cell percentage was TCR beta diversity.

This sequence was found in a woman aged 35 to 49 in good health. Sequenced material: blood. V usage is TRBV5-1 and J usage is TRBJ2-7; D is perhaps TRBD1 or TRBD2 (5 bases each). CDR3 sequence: CASSLAEGGGTYEQYF. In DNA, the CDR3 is TGCGCCAGCAGCTTGGCCGAGGGTGGGGGTACCTACGAGCAGTACTTC.